The 18 T cell receptor beta chains presented below share a single source sample, sequenced in a study of cytomegalovirus exposure and HLA in healthy donors. Primers: 60 Vbeta forward and 13 Jbeta reverse. Data came from immunoSEQ multiplex PCR; TCRdb stores just in-frame clones and leaves some out. This sample carries 200,000 to 250,000 clones, roughly 88% of them seen once, and the ten largest clones take 0.71%. Specimen: PBMCs. These receptors all stem from a boy aged 2 to 10 in good health and CMV-seronegative.

This chain connects TRBV30 to TRBJ2-7; weak D call: TRBD2 (5 bases). V was clipped by 3 bases and J by 7 bases, with 19 bases between them. The germline CDR1 and CDR2 sequences are GTSNPN and SVGIG (reference sequence). The CDR3 covers 14 residues. The CDR3 DNA sequence: TGTGCCTGGAGCCTCTCGGCCGGGATGCGAGAGCAGTACTTC. Residues: CAWSLSAGMREQYF.

The V gene is TRBV7-9, the J gene TRBJ2-1, with a weak D call TRBD1 (5 bases). CDR1 SEHNR and CDR2 FQNEAQ come from the germline V gene (reference sequence). The length of the CDR3 is 12 residues. The V and J ends lost 1 base and 12 bases respectively, with 10 bases between them. The CDR3 sequence: CASSLGGRVQFF. CDR3 DNA sequence: TGTGCCAGCAGCTTAGGGGGCAGGGTGCAGTTCTTC.

V gene TRBV5-1 combines with J gene TRBJ2-7, with 9 bases aligning to TRBD1. This CDR3 contains 14 residues. The germline CDR1 and CDR2 sequences are SGHRS and YFSETQ. V was clipped by 3 bases and J by 5 bases; unmatched bases: 6. The CDR3 protein is CASSWRDRDHEQYF. CDR3 bases: TGCGCCAGCAGCTGGAGGGACAGGGACCACGAGCAGTACTTC. The full variable domain, rest sourced from reference TRBV5-1 and TRBJ2-7, is KAGVTQTPRYLIKTRGQQVTLSCSPISGHRSVSWYQQTPGQGLQFLFEYFSETQRNKGNFPGRFSGRQFSNSRSEMNVSTLELGDSALYLCASSWRDRDHEQYFGPGTRLTVT.

This chain's CDR3 is CASSLGRGQVNEQFF. CDR3 coding DNA: TGTGCCAGCAGCTTGGGCAGGGGGCAAGTCAATGAGCAGTTCTTC. The chain joins TRBV7-8 to TRBJ2-1, with TRBD1 matching 8 bases. J was trimmed by 6 bases and V by 3 bases; bases with no gene match: 7. The CDR3 spans 15 residues. Germline V gene data show CDR1 as SGHVS and CDR2 as FQNEAQ.

A word on this clone: The same CDR3 also results from other DNA sequences found in this sample. J is TRBJ2-1 and V is TRBV30, with D possibly TRBD2 on 5 matching bases. The CDR3 totals 15 residues. Per germline, CDR1 GTSNPN and CDR2 SVGIG (reference sequence). Trimming pared 0 bases from V and 8 bases from J, leaving 17 bases between. The CDR3 DNA follows: TGTGCCTGGAGTGTAGGGAGAGGGTACGGTGATGAGCAGTTCTTC. Translation: CAWSVGRGYGDEQFF.

The V gene is TRBV14, the J gene TRBJ2-7; 7 bases align to TRBD2. This CDR3 spans 11 amino acids. CDR1 is SGHDN and CDR2 is FVKESK in the germline V gene. After removal of 4 bases from V and 6 bases from J, the junction contained 0 bases not matched to a gene. CDR3 sequence: CASSPGGEQYF. For the CDR3, the DNA is TGTGCCAGCAGCCCGGGGGGCGAGCAGTACTTC.

CDR3 nucleotides: TGTGCCAGCTCACCTGGGACAGGGATGGATGAGCAGTTCTTC. Translation gives CASSPGTGMDEQFF. The J gene is TRBJ2-1, the V gene TRBV18; 9 nucleotides align to TRBD1. This CDR3 contains 14 residues. V shed 3 bases and J 8 bases; nucleotides not matched to a gene: 5. Germline CDR1 reads KGHSH; CDR2 reads LQKENI.

This clone has only one observation. This rearrangement joins TRBV27 to TRBJ2-7, with a tentative D call TRBD1 (5 bases). Trimming removed 3 bases from V and 3 bases from J, with 18 bases in between. This CDR3 is 16 amino acids long. Germline CDR1 and CDR2: MNHEY and SMNVEV (reference sequence). The CDR3 DNA follows: TGTGCCAGCAGTTTCCCCCCTTTTGGACATATCTACGAGCAGTACTTC. Its translation is CASSFPPFGHIYEQYF.

The chain combines TRBV5-1 with TRBJ2-5, with D tentatively TRBD1 (5 bases). The DNA end is a closer match to TRBJ2-7, so the J assignment may be wrong. This CDR3 is built from 14 residues. CDR1 is SGHRS, CDR2 YFSETQ, per germline. The CDR3 nucleotides are TGCGCCAGCAGCTTGGGTACCAGGGCACACGAGCAGTACTTC. This encodes CASSLGTRAHEQYF.

The chain couples TRBV10-3 to TRBJ2-5; 8 nucleotides line up with TRBD2. Looked up from germline, CDR1 is ENHRY and CDR2 is SYGVKD. V gave up 10 bases and J gave up 5 bases; unmatched junction bases: 15. CDR3 length: 15 residues. The CDR3 sequence: CATRTPGGGTETQYF. In DNA form, the CDR3 reads TGTGCCACTCGGACACCCGGGGGGGGTACGGAGACCCAGTACTTC.

CDR3 amino acids: CASSPSGGGEQFF. CDR3 DNA: TGTGCCAGTAGTCCTAGCGGGGGGGGTGAGCAGTTCTTC. The V and J genes are TRBV19 and TRBJ2-1, with 12 nucleotides matching TRBD2. This CDR3 spans 13 amino acids. Germline-derived CDR1 and CDR2 are LNHDA and SQIVND (reference sequence). V was pared by 5 bases and J by 9 bases, with 2 bases of the junction left unmatched.

This clone was seen just once. This CDR3 is also generated by other DNA sequences in the sample. V is TRBV4-1 and J is TRBJ2-7; 8 nucleotides align to TRBD1. V dropped 4 bases and J dropped 4; count of bases not matched to a gene: 3. The germline V gene has CDR1 MGHRA and CDR2 YSYEKL. The CDR3 runs 13 residues. The CDR3 DNA sequence: TGCGCCAGCAGCCCAGGGGGCGGGTACGAGCAGTACTTC. Its protein product is CASSPGGGYEQYF.

The chain couples TRBV6-1 to TRBJ2-3; TRBD2 matches 13 bases. CDR1 is MNHNS and CDR2 is SASEGT in the germline V gene. This CDR3 is built from 15 residues. The trim removed 6 bases at V and 6 bases at J, leaving 6 bases unmatched. In DNA form, the CDR3 reads TGTGCCAGCAGCACACTAGCGGGGGGGTGGGATACGCAGTATTTT. It specifies CASSTLAGGWDTQYF.

The genes are TRBV2 and TRBJ1-2; 9 bases match TRBD1. This CDR3 has 12 amino acids. Germline assignment: CDR1 SNHLY and CDR2 FYNNEI. The V and J ends lost 8 bases and 6 bases, in that order; junction bases with no gene match: 4. CDR3 loop: CASGTGHNGYTF. In DNA, the CDR3 is TGTGCCAGCGGGACAGGGCATAATGGCTACACCTTC. Complete variable domain (other parts from reference TRBV2 and TRBJ1-2): EPEVTQTPSHQVTQMGQEVILRCVPISNHLYFYWYRQILGQKVEFLVSFYNNEISEKSEIFDDQFSVERPDGSNFTLKIRSTKLEDSAMYFCASGTGHNGYTFGSGTRLTVV.

The chain combines TRBV6-1 with TRBJ1-1; D unclear. V gave up 3 bases and J gave up 1 base, with 6 bases separating them. CDR1 and CDR2 (germline): MNHNS, SASEGT. CDR3 length: 13 amino acids. The CDR3 loop is CASSEGGNTEAFF. The CDR3 nucleotides are TGTGCCAGCAGTGAGGGAGGGAACACTGAAGCTTTCTTT.

This chain uses TRBV23-1 with TRBJ1-5; D is unresolved. TRBV23-1 is reported as an ORF; its role is uncertain. This CDR3 region has 16 residues. V was cut by 2 bases and J by 4 bases, with 15 bases left in between. CDR3 residues: CASSQPKVGVNQPQHF. CDR3 bases: TGCGCCAGCAGTCAACCCAAGGTGGGAGTAAATCAGCCCCAGCATTTT.

About this clone: Germline and junction disagree at one end, which may indicate a read error. The chain joins TRBV5-6 to TRBJ2-1, with D perhaps TRBD2 (6 bases). The CDR3 is made up of 16 amino acids. Germline CDR1 reads SGHDT; CDR2 reads YYEEEE. The CDR3: CASSLGPSVSYNEQFF. The CDR3 bases are TGTGCCAGCAGTTTGGGCCCTAGCGTCTCCTACAATGAGCAGTTCTTC.

The chain has TRBV16 and TRBJ2-7; 9 bases are a match to TRBD1. CDR1 and CDR2 from the germline V gene are KGHSY and FQNENV. The CDR3 sequence is 15 residues long. With V trimmed by 3 bases and J by 0 bases, 3 bases remained unmatched. The CDR3 sequence: CASSHYRGLSYEQYF. In nucleotides, the CDR3 is TGTGCCAGCAGCCACTACAGGGGGCTCTCCTACGAGCAGTACTTC.